These T cell receptor beta chains were read from a single sample in a study of cytomegalovirus exposure and HLA in healthy donors. The repertoire was sequenced with immunoSEQ multiplex PCR; TCRdb's copy has only in-frame clones and lacks some. This sample has 150,000 to 200,000 clones, with under 95% found just once. Source material: PBMCs. The receptors shown here come from a woman between 18 and 30 years old in good health and CMV-seropositive. Both conserved end residues are part of each CDR3. A D gene is named only where the DNA matches it firmly. Size is omitted from some rows. Given values are once, few, many or a class for expanded clones.

>.|TRBD1|TRBV5-6|TRBJ2-7
TGTGCCAGCAGTTGGACAGGGGGCATCGACGAGCAGTACTTC
CASSWTGGIDEQYF
>.|.|TRBV28|TRBJ1-2
TGTGCCAGCAGTTTTCCCCGGGGGGGGGCGTATGGCTACACCTTC
CASSFPRGGAYGYTF
>.|.|TRBV30|TRBJ1-1
TGTGCCTGGGAATCGGCGGGAGCTTTCTTT
CAWESAGAFF
>.|TRBD2|TRBV27|TRBJ2-3
TGTGCCAGCAGTTTCCTAGCGGGGGATATGACAGATACGCAGTATTTT
CASSFLAGDMTDTQYF
>once|.|TRBV6-5|TRBJ2-1
TGTGCCAGTCGGGGTCAACGCTCCTACAATGAGCAGTTCTTC
CASRGQRSYNEQFF
>.|.|TRBV20-1|TRBJ2-1
TGCAGTGCTAGCGGGGTCAATGAGCAGTTCTTC
CSASGVNEQFF
>.|.|TRBV11-2|TRBJ1-2
TGTGCCAGCAGCTTAGGGGCAAGCTATGGCTACACCTTC
CASSLGASYGYTF
>.|TRBD2|TRBV4-1|TRBJ2-2
TGCGCCAGCAGCCAACCGGGACTAGCGGGGGGGACCTCCGGGGAGCTGTTTTTT
CASSQPGLAGGTSGELFF
>.|TRBD1|TRBV25-1|TRBJ1-6
TGTGCCAGCAGTTTAACAGGGGGTGAGTCACCCCTCCACTTT
CASSLTGGESPLHF
>.|TRBD2|TRBV14|TRBJ2-1
TGTGCCAGCAGCCACAGCGGGAGTAATGAGCAGTTCTTC
CASSHSGSNEQFF
>.|.|TRBV27|TRBJ2-2
TGTGCCAGCAGTTGGGGCGGCGGGGAGCTGTTTTTT
CASSWGGGELFF
>.|TRBD1|TRBV7-9|TRBJ1-1
TGTGCCAGCAGCTTAGGACAGGGAGAGTACACTGAAGCTTTCTTT
CASSLGQGEYTEAFF
>.|.|TRBV28|TRBJ2-4
TGTGCCAGCAGTGCCTCCGGGAAAAACATTCAGTACTTC
CASSASGKNIQYF
>.|TRBD1|TRBV27|TRBJ1-2
TGTGCCAGCACCCGTACAGGGGGCGATGGCTACACCTTC
CASTRTGGDGYTF
>.|.|TRBV9|TRBJ2-7
TGTGCCAGCAGCGTAGGAATTAGCGGCTCCTACGAGCAGTACTTC
CASSVGISGSYEQYF
>.|.|TRBV28|TRBJ1-2
TGTGCCAGCAGTTTAACATATCGGACACCCTATGGCTACACCTTC
CASSLTYRTPYGYTF
>.|.|TRBV2|TRBJ1-2
TGTGCCAGCAGGTTTCGGGGAGGCTATGGCTACACCTTC
CASRFRGGYGYTF
>.|TRBD1|TRBV7-9|TRBJ2-7
TGTGCCAGCAGCATCAGGGGGACGACCTACGAGCAGTACTTC
CASSIRGTTYEQYF
>.|.|TRBV18|TRBJ2-3
TGTGCCAGCTCACCACCCCCGGGACATCCTCGTACAGATACGCAGTATTTT
CASSPPPGHPRTDTQYF
>.|TRBD2|TRBV25-1|TRBJ2-7
TGTGCCAGCAGCCCCCGGGGGGGGCTAGCGGGGACCTACGAGCAGTACTTC
CASSPRGGLAGTYEQYF
>.|.|TRBV5-1|TRBJ2-5
TGCGCCAGCAGCTTGGTCGGAGGGGAGACCCAGTACTTC
CASSLVGGETQYF
>.|TRBD2|TRBV18|TRBJ2-3
TGTGCCAGCTCACCAGGCGGGAGAGTGGCAGATACGCAGTATTTT
CASSPGGRVADTQYF
>.|TRBD1|TRBV7-9|TRBJ1-1
TGTGCCAGCAGCTTCCTTGGACAGGGGGTTCTCACTGAAGCTTTCTTT
CASSFLGQGVLTEAFF
>.|.|TRBV21-1|TRBJ2-3
TGTGCCAGCAGCAAAAGCCCCCAGGGGTCTAGCACAGATACGCAGTATTTT
CASSKSPQGSSTDTQYF
>.|TRBD2|TRBV6-5|TRBJ2-1
TGTGCCAGCAGCCCCGGACTAGCGGGAGGCAATGAGCAGTTCTTC
CASSPGLAGGNEQFF